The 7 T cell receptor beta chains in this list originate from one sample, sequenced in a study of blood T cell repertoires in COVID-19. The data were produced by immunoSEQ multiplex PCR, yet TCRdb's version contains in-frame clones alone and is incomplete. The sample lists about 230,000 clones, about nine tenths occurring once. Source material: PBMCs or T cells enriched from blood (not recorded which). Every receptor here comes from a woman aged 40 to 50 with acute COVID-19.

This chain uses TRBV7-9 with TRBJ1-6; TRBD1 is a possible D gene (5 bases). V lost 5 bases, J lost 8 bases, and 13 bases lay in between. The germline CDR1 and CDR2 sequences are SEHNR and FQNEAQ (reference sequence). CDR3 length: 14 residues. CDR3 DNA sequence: TGTGCCAGCAGCCCCGGGAGGGGCGATTCACCCCTCCACTTT. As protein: CASSPGRGDSPLHF.

CDR3 loop: CASSLPTATSSTDTQYF. Here the CDR3 DNA reads TGCGCCAGCAGCCTACCGACAGCTACATCTAGCACAGATACGCAGTATTTT. V usage is TRBV5-1 and J usage is TRBJ2-3, with a possible D match to TRBD1 (5 bases). This CDR3 is built from 17 residues. V was trimmed by 4 bases and J by 0 bases, leaving 18 bases between them. In germline, CDR1 is SGHRS, CDR2 YFSETQ.

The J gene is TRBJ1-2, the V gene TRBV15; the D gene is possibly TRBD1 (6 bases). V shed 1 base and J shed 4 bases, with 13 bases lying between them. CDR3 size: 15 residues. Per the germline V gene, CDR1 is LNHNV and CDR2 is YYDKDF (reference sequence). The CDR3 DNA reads TGTGCCACCAGCAGAGGGACAGATAACCCCTATGGCTACACCTTC. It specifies CATSRGTDNPYGYTF.

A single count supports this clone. The CDR3 spells CAWSREGEKLFF. CDR3 nucleotide sequence: TGTGCCTGGTCCCGGGAGGGCGAAAAACTGTTTTTT. The rearrangement uses TRBV30 and TRBJ1-4; D is unclear. V was cut by 5 bases and J by 8 bases, with 12 bases left in between. Looked up from germline, CDR1 is GTSNPN and CDR2 is SVGIG (reference sequence). The CDR3 is 12 amino acids.

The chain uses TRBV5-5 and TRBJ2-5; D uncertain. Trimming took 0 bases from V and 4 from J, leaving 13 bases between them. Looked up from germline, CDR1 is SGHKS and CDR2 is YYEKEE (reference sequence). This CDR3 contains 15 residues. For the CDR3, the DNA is TGTGCCAGCAGCTTGGCACCCTACCCTTCAGAGACCCAGTACTTC. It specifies CASSLAPYPSETQYF.

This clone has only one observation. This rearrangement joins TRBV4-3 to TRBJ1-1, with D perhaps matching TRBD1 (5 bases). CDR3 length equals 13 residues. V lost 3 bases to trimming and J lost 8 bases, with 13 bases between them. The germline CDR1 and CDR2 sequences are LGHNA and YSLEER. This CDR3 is CASSHSRAAEAFF. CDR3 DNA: TGCGCCAGCAGCCATAGCAGGGCGGCCGAAGCTTTCTTT.

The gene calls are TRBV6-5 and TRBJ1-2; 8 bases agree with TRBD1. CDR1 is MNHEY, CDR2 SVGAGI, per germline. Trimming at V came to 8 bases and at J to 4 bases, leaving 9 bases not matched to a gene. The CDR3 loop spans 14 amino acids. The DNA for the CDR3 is TGTGCCAGCTACCGCACAGGGGGGCTCTATGGCTACACCTTC. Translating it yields CASYRTGGLYGYTF.